The 23 T cell receptor beta chains below all came from one sample that was sequenced in a study of Ad26.COV2.S vaccination and SARS-CoV-2 variants (dated by TCRdb to the early 2020s). The treatment or condition tag for this specimen amounts to: around 19 received Ad26.COV2.S at low or high dose, single or two shots; about 5 received placebo; per-sample allocation not given. For vaccine and placebo recipients, the sequenced repertoires came from samples collected on day 63 after the first injection. The method was the immunoSEQ multiplex PCR assay. TCRdb took this table from immuneACCESS and kept in-frame rearrangements with V and J called. Such tables lack part of the clones; where checked against another copy, unresolved V genes explain under half of the gap, and the rest is unexplained. The sample yields hundreds of thousands of clones; approximately 88% were counted once. Clones ranked in the top ten supply over 1.3% of the sample.

This material consisted of peripheral blood, taken in a trial of Ad26.COV2.S vaccine versus placebo. These receptors all stem from a person aged 18-65 years who received the Ad26.COV2.S COVID-19 vaccine or a placebo.

This clone was found once. This chain uses TRBV19 with TRBJ2-3, with 9 bases aligning to TRBD2. The germline V gene encodes CDR1 LNHDA and CDR2 SQIVND (reference sequence). V lost 6 bases and J lost 4; bases outside the gene matches: 5. The CDR3 length is 14 residues. CDR3 in DNA: TGTGCCAGTAGCCTTAGCGGGAGCGCAGATACGCAGTATTTT. It encodes CASSLSGSADTQYF.

The chain couples TRBV19 to TRBJ1-1; D not certain. Trimming removed 9 bases from V and 2 bases from J, with 13 bases in between. Germline lookup yields CDR1 LNHDA and CDR2 SQIVND (reference sequence). The CDR3 covers 13 residues. CDR3 region: CARAPETNTEAFF. The DNA for the CDR3 is TGTGCCAGGGCCCCAGAGACTAACACTGAAGCTTTCTTT.

The V call is TRBV15, the J call TRBJ2-1; 7 nucleotides align to TRBD2. Germline CDR1 is LNHNV and CDR2 is YYDKDF (reference sequence). The CDR3 has 14 amino acids. The V gene end was trimmed by 5 bases and the J gene end by 2 bases; junction bases not matched to a gene: 3. The CDR3 coding sequence is TGTGCCACCAGCGGCGGGGGACCCTACAATGAGCAGTTCTTC. It specifies CATSGGGPYNEQFF.

The chain uses TRBV6-2 or TRBV6-3 and TRBJ2-7; a weak D match, TRBD1 (6 bases). The length of the CDR3 is 15 residues. Trimming left V 5 bases short and J 6 bases short, with 20 bases between. Germline assignment: CDR1 MNHEY and CDR2 SVGEGT. CDR3 DNA: TGTGCCAGCAGTCTCCCGGGGACAATTACGAGCGAGCAGTACTTC. It encodes CASSLPGTITSEQYF.

This clone was detected only a few times. DNA of the CDR3: TGCAGCGCCGTACAGGGCCAAGAGACCCAGTACTTC. Protein product: CSAVQGQETQYF. V is TRBV29-1 and J is TRBJ2-5, with a possible D match to TRBD1 (6 bases). This CDR3 is built from 12 residues. The germline gives CDR1 SQVTM, CDR2 ANQGSEA. Deletions cut 7 bases from V and 1 base from J, with 10 bases between.

On this clone itself: The identical CDR3 is also encoded by other nucleotide sequences in the sample. This chain connects TRBV18 to TRBJ1-5, with TRBD1 matching 12 bases. The germline V gene has CDR1 KGHSH and CDR2 LQKENI. CDR3 length equals 16 residues. V gave up 6 bases and J gave up 7 bases; unmatched junction bases: 10. CDR3 bases: TGTGCCAGCTCCCCCCCGGGACAGGGGGCTATACAGCCCCAGCATTTT. Protein product: CASSPPGQGAIQPQHF.

The chain recombines TRBV9 with TRBJ2-3; D call uncertain. This CDR3 is built from 16 residues. The V end lost 4 bases, the J end lost 0 bases, and 15 bases lay between the germline ends. CDR1 SGDLS and CDR2 YYNGEE come from the germline V gene. The DNA for the CDR3 is TGTGCCAGCAGCCCTCGGACGGTCAGGAGCACAGATACGCAGTATTTT. Protein product: CASSPRTVRSTDTQYF.

The CDR3 loop is CASRLTGAYEQYF. The CDR3 DNA follows: TGTGCCAGCAGGTTGACAGGGGCCTACGAGCAGTACTTC. This chain uses TRBV5-6 with TRBJ2-7; 8 bases line up with TRBD1. The V and J ends lost 5 bases and 2 bases, in that order; junction bases with no gene match: 3. In germline, CDR1 is SGHDT, CDR2 YYEEEE. The CDR3 is 13 residues long.

The chain recombines TRBV30 with TRBJ1-3, with TRBD1 as a possible D gene (6 bases). In germline, CDR1 is GTSNPN, CDR2 SVGIG (reference sequence). The CDR3 covers 14 residues. The V end lost 3 bases, the J end lost 0 bases, and 9 bases lay between the germline ends. The CDR3 region has the DNA TGTGCCTGGAGGGGGGCCAACTCTGGAAACACCATATATTTT. Translation: CAWRGANSGNTIYF.

This clone has only one observation. V usage is TRBV19 and J usage is TRBJ2-7; possibly TRBD2 for D (5 bases). The germline V gene encodes CDR1 LNHDA and CDR2 SQIVND (reference sequence). CDR3 length equals 12 residues. V was shortened by 8 bases and J by 3 bases, with 11 bases between the two germline ends. CDR3 DNA: TGTGCCAGTTCAACCGGGAACTACGAGCAGTACTTC. Translation: CASSTGNYEQYF.

The chain carries TRBV7-9 and TRBJ1-3, with no clear D. CDR1 and CDR2 (germline): SEHNR, FQNEAQ (reference sequence). With 6 bases removed from V and 4 bases from J, the gap between germline ends came to 13 bases. CDR3 length: 14 residues. This CDR3 reads CASRSRLKGNTIYF. The CDR3 DNA reads TGTGCCAGCAGATCTCGTCTGAAGGGAAACACCATATATTTT.

This clone was observed a handful of times. The rearrangement uses TRBV6-1 and TRBJ2-7, with 8 bases aligning to TRBD1. The CDR3 is made up of 15 amino acids. The V segment lost 3 bases and the J segment 3 bases; nucleotides outside the gene matches: 7. Germline CDR1 and CDR2: MNHNS and SASEGT. The CDR3 nucleotides read TGTGCCAGCAGTGAGTCGGCAGGGGGCGTCTACGAGCAGTACTTC. Translated: CASSESAGGVYEQYF.

The chain joins TRBV4-3 to TRBJ1-2; D remains ambiguous. The ends were cut back, 5 bases at V and 2 bases at J, with 9 bases in the middle. Looked up from germline, CDR1 is LGHNA and CDR2 is YSLEER. The CDR3 extends over 13 amino acids. The CDR3 DNA is TGCGCCAGCAGCTCGAATCTGAACTATGGCTACACCTTC. This gives the protein CASSSNLNYGYTF.

This clone was counted a single time. Other nucleotide sequences from this sample produce the same CDR3. The J gene is TRBJ2-1, the V gene TRBV12-3 or TRBV12-4; the D is unclear. The CDR3 loop spans 12 amino acids. With 3 bases removed from V and 3 bases from J, the gap between germline ends came to 3 bases. CDR3 nucleotide sequence: TGTGCCAGCAGTTTCCGCTACAATGAGCAGTTCTTC. The encoded protein is CASSFRYNEQFF.

The chain carries TRBV7-3 and TRBJ2-2; the D is unclear. The CDR3 covers 13 residues. The V gene's germline CDR1 is SGHTA and CDR2 FQGTGA. V gave up 4 bases and J gave up 5 bases, with 8 bases separating them. The CDR3 DNA reads TGTGCCAGCAGCTCGTCCCCGACCGGGGAGCTGTTTTTT. Encoded protein: CASSSSPTGELFF.

The CDR3 region is CASSRQSYNSPLHF. The CDR3, as DNA: TGTGCCAGCAGCCGACAGTCCTATAATTCACCCCTCCACTTT. The chain combines TRBV6-2 or TRBV6-3 with TRBJ1-6; D perhaps matches TRBD1 (5 bases). Germline V CDR1 and CDR2: MNHEY, SVGEGT. The CDR3 has 14 amino acids. Deletions cut 6 bases from V and 1 base from J, with 7 bases between.

The chain couples TRBV27 to TRBJ1-1; D unclear. The V end was cut by 8 bases, the J end by 6 bases, with 16 bases between. The CDR3 is 13 residues long. The germline gives CDR1 MNHEY, CDR2 SMNVEV (reference sequence). In DNA form, the CDR3 reads TGTGCCAGCCGTCCGACGGTCTCCTCTGAAGCTTTCTTT. It specifies CASRPTVSSEAFF.

This chain uses TRBV7-2 with TRBJ2-1; no clear D. The CDR3 spans 15 residues. The V and J ends lost 5 bases and 0 bases respectively, with 11 bases between them. Germline V gives CDR1 SGHTA, CDR2 FQGNSA. DNA for the CDR3: TGTGCCAGCAGCAGAAGCAGGAGCTCCTACAATGAGCAGTTCTTC. Translation: CASSRSRSSYNEQFF. The variable domain in full, with the rest retrieved from reference TRBV7-2 and TRBJ2-1, is GAGVSQSPSNKVTEKGKDVELRCDPISGHTALYWYRQSLGQGLEFLIYFQGNSAPDKSGLPSDRFSAERTGGSVSTLTIQRTQQEDSAVYLCASSRSRSSYNEQFFGPGTRLTVL.

For the CDR3, the DNA is TGTGCCTCTTCCCGGGCCAATGAAGCTTTCTTT. Translating gives CASSRANEAFF. V and J are TRBV30 and TRBJ1-1; D uncertain. Trimming removed 7 bases from V and 7 bases from J, with 13 bases in between. The germline V gene encodes CDR1 GTSNPN and CDR2 SVGIG (reference sequence). The CDR3 extends over 11 amino acids. The variable domain in full, completed from reference TRBV30 and TRBJ1-1, reads SQTIHQWPATLVQPVGSPLSLECTVEGTSNPNLYWYRQAAGRGLQLLFYSVGIGQISSEVPQNLSASRPQDRQFILSSKKLLLSDSGFYLCASSRANEAFFGQGTRLTVV.

The CDR3 nucleotides are TGTGCCAGCAGCGCCGGGACAGGGTTTCGTTTGGGGCTAGGGGGCTATGGCTACACCTTC. Translated: CASSAGTGFRLGLGGYGYTF. The V call is TRBV2, the J call TRBJ1-2; TRBD1 matches at 9 bases. Germline CDR1 reads SNHLY; CDR2 reads FYNNEI. V gave up 6 bases and J gave up 4 bases; unmatched junction bases: 24. There are 20 residues in the CDR3.

This chain uses TRBV6-6 with TRBJ2-7, with a tentative D call TRBD1 (6 bases). This CDR3 is built from 15 residues. V lost 2 bases and J lost 3, with 14 bases in between. Germline CDR1 reads MNHNY; CDR2 reads SVGAGI (reference sequence). In nucleotides, the CDR3 is TGTGCCAGCAGTTACCCCCAGGGGACCATCTACGAGCAGTACTTC. This sequence encodes CASSYPQGTIYEQYF.

This clone appeared a single time. V is TRBV6-4 and J is TRBJ1-1, with D perhaps TRBD1 (5 bases). V lost 6 bases, J lost 1 base, and 21 bases lay in between. The CDR3 sequence is 17 residues long. Per the germline V gene, CDR1 is MRHNA and CDR2 is SNTAGT. The CDR3 region is CASRLEHGGEANTEAFF. The CDR3 DNA reads TGTGCCAGCAGGCTGGAGCACGGGGGTGAAGCGAACACTGAAGCTTTCTTT.

V usage is TRBV5-5 and J usage is TRBJ2-6, with 9 bases that match TRBD1. The CDR3 extends over 18 amino acids. Germline CDR1 and CDR2: SGHKS and YYEKEE (reference sequence). Trimming took 1 base from V and 2 from J; bases not matched to a gene: 7. The CDR3 nucleotides read TGTGCCAGCAGCTTGATCAGGACAGGGGCGCCTGGGGCCAACGTCCTGACTTTC. Its translation is CASSLIRTGAPGANVLTF.